One sample yielded the 26 T cell receptor beta chains listed below, sequenced in a study of control samples from healthy donors and cancer patients. Profiling relied on immunoSEQ multiplex PCR, and the TCRdb table lists in-frame clones only, not all of them. The data show about 120,000 clones, with approximately 90% seen just once and less than 3% held by the top ten. Specimen: blood. These receptors were collected from a woman in her 70s in good health.

The chain has TRBV11-2 and TRBJ1-2; no clear D. The CDR3 runs to 15 residues. V was cut by 4 bases and J by 1 base, with 13 bases left in between. Germline CDR1 and CDR2: SGHAT and FQNNGV. The CDR3: CASSSNSRINYGYTF. CDR3 in DNA: TGTGCCAGCAGCTCGAACTCCCGTATTAACTATGGCTACACCTTC.

The genes are TRBV3-1 (or the pseudogene TRBV3-2) and TRBJ2-1; 7 nucleotides agree with TRBD2. The V segment lost 10 bases and the J segment 9 bases; nucleotides outside the gene matches: 6. CDR3 length: 11 amino acids. Germline V gene lookup returns CDR1 LGHDT and CDR2 YNNKEL (reference sequence). CDR3 nucleotide sequence: TGTGCCACCATGGGGAGGGGTGAGCAGTTCTTC. Its protein is CATMGRGEQFF.

The chain carries TRBV5-1 and TRBJ1-2; unclear D gene. V was trimmed by 0 bases and J by 7 bases, leaving 13 bases between them. This CDR3 is 14 amino acids long. From germline, CDR1 is SGHRS and CDR2 YFSETQ. As DNA, the CDR3 is TGCGCCAGCAGCTTGGAGTGGCAGGTCGGTGGCTACACCTTC. Translation: CASSLEWQVGGYTF.

The V gene is TRBV6-1, the J gene TRBJ2-5; TRBD2 matches at 7 bases. Germline V gene sequence: CDR1 MNHNS, CDR2 SASEGT. CDR3 size: 15 residues. After removal of 2 bases from V and 5 bases from J, the junction contained 8 bases not matched to a gene. The CDR3 DNA is TGTGCCAGCAGTGAACTCGGGGGACTAAGGGAGACCCAGTACTTC. It specifies CASSELGGLRETQYF.

V and J are TRBV2 and TRBJ1-2; D is unclear. V was trimmed by 6 bases and J by 8 bases, leaving 13 bases between them. The CDR3 extends over 12 amino acids. Germline values: CDR1 SNHLY, CDR2 FYNNEI. CDR3 nucleotide sequence: TGTGCCAGCAGATATGCGGGGAGCGGCTACACCTTC. The encoded protein is CASRYAGSGYTF.

The CDR3 loop is CASSSPGPLSEKLFF. For the CDR3, the DNA is TGTGCCAGCAGCTCACCGGGACCGCTTAGTGAAAAACTGTTTTTT. This chain uses TRBV9 with TRBJ1-4; perhaps TRBD1 as D (5 bases). CDR1 is SGDLS and CDR2 is YYNGEE in the germline V gene. Deletions cut 4 bases from V and 7 bases from J, with 17 bases between. CDR3 length: 15 residues.

The rearrangement uses TRBV5-4 and TRBJ2-7; 10 positions match TRBD2. V lost 2 bases, J lost 5 bases, and 10 bases stayed unmatched. Germline values: CDR1 SGHNT, CDR2 YYREEE (reference sequence). There are 16 residues in the CDR3. CDR3 protein: CASSFPLAGPVDEQYF. The CDR3, as DNA: TGTGCCAGCAGCTTCCCACTAGCGGGGCCGGTGGACGAGCAGTACTTC. The variable domain in full, with the rest retrieved from reference TRBV5-4 and TRBJ2-7, is ETGVTQSPTHLIKTRGQQVTLRCSSQSGHNTVSWYQQALGQGPQFIFQYYREEENGRGNFPPRFSGLQFPNYSSELNVNALELDDSALYLCASSFPLAGPVDEQYFGPGTRLTVT.

This sequence joins TRBV10-3 and TRBJ1-2, with a possible D match to TRBD1 (5 bases). Germline CDR1 is ENHRY and CDR2 is SYGVKD. Trimming took 2 bases from V and 4 from J, leaving 11 bases between them. The CDR3 is made up of 14 amino acids. CDR3 sequence: CAISEATVPYGYTF. CDR3 sequence (DNA): TGTGCCATCAGTGAGGCGACAGTGCCCTATGGCTACACCTTC.

The chain uses TRBV7-2 and TRBJ1-4; 9 nucleotides line up with TRBD1. There are 15 residues in the CDR3. CDR1 is SGHTA and CDR2 is FQGNSA in the germline V gene. Losses at the gene ends were 5 bases for V and 6 bases for J; bases not matched to a gene: 7. CDR3 loop: CASSPSGDRDEKLFF. The DNA of the CDR3 is TGTGCCAGCAGCCCTAGTGGGGACAGGGATGAAAAACTGTTTTTT.

The V gene is TRBV5-4, the J gene TRBJ2-5; 10 bases align to TRBD2. Germline trimming cut 3 bases from V and 4 bases from J; bases unmatched to any gene: 9. CDR1 is SGHNT, CDR2 YYREEE, per germline (reference sequence). The length of the CDR3 is 16 residues. This CDR3 is CASSSAGGPTPETQYF. CDR3 nucleotide sequence: TGTGCCAGCAGCTCAGCGGGGGGGCCTACTCCAGAGACCCAGTACTTC.

This chain links TRBV7-9 with TRBJ1-3; 9 bases are a match to TRBD1. The CDR3 has 16 amino acids. Germline V gene data show CDR1 as SEHNR and CDR2 as FQNEAQ (reference sequence). Unmatched junction bases numbered 8, after V lost 5 bases and J lost 3 bases. The CDR3 loop reads CASSPTGTGSGNTIYF. The DNA for the CDR3 is TGTGCCAGCAGCCCCACCGGGACAGGGAGTGGAAACACCATATATTTT.

The V call is TRBV6-6, the J call TRBJ2-3; D remains unclear. The CDR3 length is 16 residues. The V end was cut by 0 bases, the J end by 4 bases, with 14 bases between. CDR1 is MNHNY, CDR2 SVGAGI, per germline (reference sequence). In DNA form, the CDR3 reads TGTGCCAGCAGTTACTCGGGCTATGCAGGACCAGATACGCAGTATTTT. This codes for CASSYSGYAGPDTQYF.

The rearrangement joins TRBV12-3 or TRBV12-4 to TRBJ1-2; D unresolved. The V and J ends lost 2 bases and 2 bases respectively, with 6 bases between them. The CDR3 runs to 13 residues. CDR3 nucleotide sequence: TGTGCCAGCAGTTTATTCTCCAACTATGGCTACACCTTC. Translated, it gives CASSLFSNYGYTF.

The rearrangement joins TRBV19 to TRBJ2-6; D perhaps matches TRBD2 (5 bases). Germline assignment: CDR1 LNHDA and CDR2 SQIVND (reference sequence). Trimming took 3 bases from V and 4 from J, leaving 13 bases between them. The CDR3 contains 16 residues. The CDR3 here is CASSIPLATGANVLTF. For the CDR3, the DNA is TGTGCCAGTAGTATCCCGCTAGCAACAGGGGCCAACGTCCTGACTTTC.

The CDR3 is CASSQGSRVYIYF. CDR3 coding DNA: TGTGCCAGCAGCCAAGGGAGCAGGGTATACATATATTTT. The chain recombines TRBV3-1 (or the pseudogene TRBV3-2) with TRBJ1-3, with a weak D call TRBD1 (5 bases). The CDR3 contains 13 residues. V was pared by 1 base and J by 12 bases, with 13 bases between. The germline CDR1 and CDR2 sequences are LGHDT and YNNKEL (reference sequence).

The genes are TRBV5-4 and TRBJ2-7, with 10 positions matching TRBD1. The germline gives CDR1 SGHNT, CDR2 YYREEE (reference sequence). Germline trimming cut 3 bases from V and 7 bases from J; bases unmatched to any gene: 4. This CDR3 spans 13 amino acids. The CDR3 DNA reads as TGTGCCAGCAGCTCCGGGACAGGGGAGGAGCAGTACTTC. This codes for CASSSGTGEEQYF.

V is TRBV9 and J is TRBJ1-6; D is unresolved. V lost 4 bases to trimming and J lost 10 bases, with 6 bases between them. Germline loops: CDR1 SGDLS, CDR2 YYNGEE. This CDR3 contains 11 residues. The CDR3 sequence: CASSSPSPLHF. The CDR3, as DNA: TGTGCCAGCAGCTCCCCCTCACCCCTCCACTTT.

In this sample, this clone turned up a few times. This sequence joins TRBV6-1 and TRBJ1-1; possible D gene TRBD1, 6 bases. This CDR3 has 14 residues. Trimming removed 1 base at V and 11 bases at J, with 17 bases between. Germline CDR1 and CDR2: MNHNS and SASEGT. CDR3 loop: CASSEVLTGGGAFF. DNA of the CDR3: TGTGCCAGCAGTGAAGTTTTGACGGGGGGCGGGGCTTTCTTT.

The chain employs TRBV18 and TRBJ2-1; 7 bases agree with TRBD1. CDR3 length: 14 residues. The germline gives CDR1 KGHSH, CDR2 LQKENI. V gave up 1 base and J gave up 5 bases; unmatched junction bases: 2. CDR3 in DNA: TGTGCCAGCTCACCACAGGGGGCTGACAATGAGCAGTTCTTC. It is translated as CASSPQGADNEQFF.

This rearrangement joins TRBV9 to TRBJ1-4; 10 bases map to TRBD1. The germline CDR1 and CDR2 sequences are SGDLS and YYNGEE. The CDR3 spans 15 residues. V gave up 4 bases and J gave up 8 bases; unmatched junction bases: 8. The CDR3 nucleotides are TGTGCCAGCAGCAGAAGACAGGGGGCGCGAGAAAAACTGTTTTTT. Its protein product is CASSRRQGAREKLFF.

The DNA for the CDR3 is TGTGCCAGCAGTTCCGAGACTAGCGGCCACAATGAGCAGTTCTTC. Its protein is CASSSETSGHNEQFF. The chain couples TRBV6-5 to TRBJ2-1, with 9 positions matching TRBD2. The length of the CDR3 is 15 residues. With 4 bases clipped from V and 5 bases from J, the junction kept 6 bases outside the gene matches. Germline-derived CDR1 and CDR2 are MNHEY and SVGAGI.

This clone was recorded once. The J gene is TRBJ1-4, the V gene TRBV3-1 (or the pseudogene TRBV3-2); no firm D call. The CDR3 is made up of 16 amino acids. Trimming left V 1 base short and J 5 bases short, with 14 bases between. Germline CDR1 reads LGHDT; CDR2 reads YNNKEL (reference sequence). The CDR3 sequence is CASSQASVARNEKLFF. The CDR3 bases are TGTGCCAGCAGCCAAGCCTCTGTGGCTCGCAATGAAAAACTGTTTTTT.

The chain is built from TRBV5-8 and TRBJ1-5, with 7 bases identical to TRBD1. Per the germline V gene, CDR1 is SGHTS and CDR2 is YDEGEE. The CDR3 is 17 amino acids. Trimming cost V 0 bases and J 6 bases; bases outside gene matches: 12. This chain's CDR3 is CASSLVLETGMSQPQHF. The CDR3 DNA reads as TGTGCCAGCAGCTTGGTTCTCGAGACAGGGATGAGTCAGCCCCAGCATTTT.

The chain couples TRBV19 to TRBJ1-2; 12 nucleotides line up with TRBD1. This CDR3 has 17 residues. Germline V gene sequence: CDR1 LNHDA, CDR2 SQIVND (reference sequence). The junction had 10 bases not matched to a gene; V was cut back by 4 bases and J by 4 bases. The CDR3 region is CASSSRDRGLYGYGYTF. CDR3 DNA sequence: TGTGCCAGTAGTAGCCGGGACAGGGGGCTCTATGGCTATGGCTACACCTTC.

The chain uses TRBV5-5 and TRBJ2-7; 7 bases align to TRBD1. The CDR3 loop spans 13 amino acids. The V gene's germline CDR1 is SGHKS and CDR2 YYEKEE (reference sequence). V shed 2 bases, J shed 6 bases, and the junction held 5 bases outside the gene matches. The CDR3 loop reads CASSFRTGGEQYF. CDR3 in DNA: TGTGCCAGCAGCTTTCGGACAGGAGGCGAGCAGTACTTC.

This clone was recorded only once. The rearrangement uses TRBV18 and TRBJ1-4; D is unresolved. Germline-derived CDR1 and CDR2 are KGHSH and LQKENI. The germline V and J ends were trimmed by 3 bases and 8 bases, with 16 bases remaining between them. This CDR3 region has 15 residues. The CDR3, as DNA: TGTGCCAGCTCACCGAGGGCGCCCTTAGGGGAAAAACTGTTTTTT. It yields the protein CASSPRAPLGEKLFF.